Listed below are T cell receptor beta chains from one sample, sequenced in a study of vaccination and CD4 T cells after COVID-19. Antigens of these TCRs are unknown. Via MiXCR, TCRdb re-called the PCR reads, giving one row per CDR3 protein. In the table there are 8,000 to 9,000 distinct CDR3 sequences, around 48% of which are singletons. The sample was CD4+ T cells from blood, cultured in vitro. These receptors were collected from a human donor in good health. Each CDR3 is given with its conserved first and last residue. D genes are given only for firm matches. The listing skips clone size in some rows; elsewhere it reads once, few, many or a size class.

size	D	V	J	CDR3	DNA
-	TRBD2	TRBV7-9	TRBJ2-3	CASSRAGGADTQYF	TGTGCCAGCAGCCGAGCGGGAGGCGCAGATACGCAGTATTTT
once	TRBD2	TRBV27	TRBJ2-1	CASSRVGVIAGSNEQFF	TGTGCCAGCAGCCGCGTGGGTGTGATAGCGGGGTCCAATGAGCAGTTCTTC
-	TRBD2	TRBV4-3	TRBJ2-5	CASSFTSGVQETQYF	TGCGCCAGCAGCTTTACTAGCGGCGTCCAAGAGACCCAGTACTTC
hyperexpanded	-	TRBV19	TRBJ2-2	CASSIDRANTGELFF	TGTGCCAGTAGTATAGACAGGGCGAACACCGGGGAGCTGTTTTTT
-	-	TRBV7-9	TRBJ1-6	CASSLASGVNSPLHF	TGTGCCAGCAGCTTAGCGTCGGGGGTCAATTCACCCCTCCACTTT
few	TRBD2	TRBV5-4	TRBJ2-5	CASSLGLAGGRETQYF	TGTGCCAGCAGCCTTGGACTAGCGGGGGGGAGAGAGACCCAGTACTTC
-	-	TRBV6-5	TRBJ1-1	CASSYSFTDRNTEAFF	TGTGCCAGCAGTTACTCGTTCACCGATCGGAACACTGAAGCTTTCTTT
few	-	TRBV27	TRBJ2-3	CASSLRGSTDTQYF	TGTGCCAGCAGTTTACGGGGAAGCACAGATACGCAGTATTTT
few	TRBD1	TRBV19	TRBJ1-1	CASKSARGTEAFF	TGTGCCAGTAAGTCAGCCAGGGGGACTGAAGCTTTCTTT
-	-	TRBV30	TRBJ1-1	CALQGLRGREAFF	TGTGCCCTACAGGGATTAAGGGGTAGGGAAGCTTTCTTT
once	-	TRBV6-2/TRBV6-3	TRBJ2-1	CASSYIGTSSRRWNEQFF	TGTGCCAGCAGTTATATCGGGACTTCCTCTCGTCGTTGGAATGAGCAGTTCTTC
few	TRBD1	TRBV6-2/TRBV6-3	TRBJ1-1	CASSYSSAGTGNTEAFF	TGTGCCAGCAGTTACTCCTCGGCCGGGACAGGGAACACTGAAGCTTTCTTT
few	-	TRBV28	TRBJ1-3	CASIDSRGNTIYF	TGTGCCAGCATTGACAGTCGGGGAAACACCATATATTTT
-	-	TRBV12-3/TRBV12-4	TRBJ2-7	CASSLTAEQYF	TGTGCCAGCAGTTTGACAGCCGAGCAGTACTTC
-	-	TRBV6-5	TRBJ1-2	CASSSVGPNYGYTF	TGTGCCAGCAGTTCAGTGGGCCCTAACTATGGCTACACCTTC
-	TRBD2	TRBV19	TRBJ2-1	CASSIKGLAGASSYNEQFF	TGTGCCAGTAGTATCAAGGGACTAGCGGGGGCAAGCTCCTACAATGAGCAGTTCTTC
-	-	TRBV6-5	TRBJ2-3	CASSYSKWGQTDTQYF	TGTGCCAGCAGTTACTCGAAGTGGGGGCAGACAGATACGCAGTATTTT
few	TRBD1	TRBV20-1	TRBJ2-3	CSARDWFAGTGGTDTQYF	TGCAGTGCTAGAGATTGGTTCGCCGGGACAGGGGGCACAGATACGCAGTATTTT
-	TRBD2	TRBV7-2	TRBJ2-3	CASSWRGGATDTQYF	TGTGCCAGCAGCTGGCGGGGGGGCGCGACAGATACGCAGTATTTT
few	-	TRBV20-1	TRBJ1-2	CSARDSYGYTF	TGCAGTGCTAGGGACAGCTATGGCTACACCTTC
few	-	TRBV20-1	TRBJ1-1	CSDPSREAFF	TGCAGTGACCCATCCAGGGAAGCTTTCTTT
-	TRBD1	TRBV20-1	TRBJ2-5	CSAREGTGGQETQYF	TGCAGTGCTAGAGAGGGGACAGGGGGCCAAGAGACCCAGTACTTC
-	TRBD1	TRBV2	TRBJ1-2	CASSATGGGYGYTF	TGTGCCAGCAGTGCCACAGGGGGGGGCTATGGCTACACCTTC
-	-	TRBV1	TRBJ2-5	CTHAGQVKETQYF	TGCACCCATGCGGGACAGGTAAAAGAGACCCAGTACTTC
-	-	TRBV20-1	TRBJ1-4	CSAIPQDTYLEKLFF	TGCAGTGCTATCCCCCAGGACACATACCTTGAAAAACTGTTTTTT
few	-	TRBV7-2	TRBJ1-2	CASSLGRPPGYTF	TGTGCCAGCAGCTTAGGCCGACCCCCTGGCTACACCTTC
-	-	TRBV27	TRBJ1-6	CASSLGGGVPNSPLHF	TGTGCCAGCAGTTTAGGGGGGGGCGTCCCCAATTCACCCCTCCACTTT
-	TRBD1	TRBV4-1	TRBJ2-4	CASSHLGQGLAKNIQYF	TGCGCCAGCAGCCATCTGGGACAGGGCCTAGCCAAAAACATTCAGTACTTC
-	-	TRBV4-1	TRBJ2-2	CASSQAAAGTGELFF	TGCGCCAGCAGCCAAGCAGCAGCAGGGACCGGGGAGCTGTTTTTT